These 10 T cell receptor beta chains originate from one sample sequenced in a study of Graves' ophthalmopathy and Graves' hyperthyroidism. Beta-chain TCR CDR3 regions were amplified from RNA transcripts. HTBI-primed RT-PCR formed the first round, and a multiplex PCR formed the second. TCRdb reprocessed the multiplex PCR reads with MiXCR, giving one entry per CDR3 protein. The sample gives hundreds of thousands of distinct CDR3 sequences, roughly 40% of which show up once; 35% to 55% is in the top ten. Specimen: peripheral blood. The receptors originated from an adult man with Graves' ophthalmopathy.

This CDR3 is CSVSGQGDTEAFF. CDR3 DNA sequence: TGCAGCGTTTCGGGACAGGGGGACACTGAAGCTTTCTTT. The gene calls are TRBV29-1 and TRBJ1-1, with 11 bases fitting TRBD1. After removal of 5 bases from V and 3 bases from J, the junction contained 2 bases not matched to a gene. CDR3 length: 13 amino acids. Germline CDR1 is SQVTM and CDR2 is ANQGSEA.

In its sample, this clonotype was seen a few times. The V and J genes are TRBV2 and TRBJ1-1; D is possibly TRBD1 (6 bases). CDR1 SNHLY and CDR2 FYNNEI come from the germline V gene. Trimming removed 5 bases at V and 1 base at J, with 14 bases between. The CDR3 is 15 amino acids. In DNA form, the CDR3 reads TGTGCCAGCAGTTCACAGGGTGCGGGGAACACTGAAGCTTTCTTT. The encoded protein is CASSSQGAGNTEAFF.

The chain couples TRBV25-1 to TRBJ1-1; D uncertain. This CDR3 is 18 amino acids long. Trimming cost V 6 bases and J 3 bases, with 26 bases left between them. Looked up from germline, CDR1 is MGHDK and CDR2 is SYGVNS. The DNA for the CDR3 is TGTGCCAGCAGCGTTGAAGGATTGAGGGTAGTGAGCGACACTGAAGCTTTCTTT. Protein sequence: CASSVEGLRVVSDTEAFF.

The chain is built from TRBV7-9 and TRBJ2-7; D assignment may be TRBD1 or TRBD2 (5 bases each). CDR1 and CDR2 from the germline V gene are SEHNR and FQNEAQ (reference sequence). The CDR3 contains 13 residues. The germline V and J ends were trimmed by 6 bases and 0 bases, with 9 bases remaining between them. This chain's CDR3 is CASRGTYSYEQYF. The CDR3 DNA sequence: TGTGCCAGCAGAGGGACCTACTCCTACGAGCAGTACTTC.

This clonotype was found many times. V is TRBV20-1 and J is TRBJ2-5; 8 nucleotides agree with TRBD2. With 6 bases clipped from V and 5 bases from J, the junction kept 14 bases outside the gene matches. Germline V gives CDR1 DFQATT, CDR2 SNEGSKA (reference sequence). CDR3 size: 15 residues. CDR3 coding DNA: TGCAGTGCCGGGGGGGGCGGGGGGCGGATCGAGACCCAGTACTTC. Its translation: CSAGGGGGRIETQYF.

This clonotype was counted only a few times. The CDR3 DNA is TGTGCCAGCAGACAACAGGGGGTGAATGAGCAGTTCTTC. Protein: CASRQQGVNEQFF. V usage is TRBV5-4 and J usage is TRBJ2-1; TRBD1 aligns across 8 bases. Trimming cost V 5 bases and J 7 bases; bases outside gene matches: 5. This CDR3 has 13 residues. CDR1 is SGHNT and CDR2 is YYREEE in the germline V gene (reference sequence). The full variable domain, completed using reference TRBV5-4 and TRBJ2-1, is ETGVTQSPTHLIKTRGQQVTLRCSSQSGHNTVSWYQQALGQGPQFIFQYYREEENGRGNFPPRFSGLQFPNYSSELNVNALELDDSALYLCASRQQGVNEQFFGPGTRLTVL.

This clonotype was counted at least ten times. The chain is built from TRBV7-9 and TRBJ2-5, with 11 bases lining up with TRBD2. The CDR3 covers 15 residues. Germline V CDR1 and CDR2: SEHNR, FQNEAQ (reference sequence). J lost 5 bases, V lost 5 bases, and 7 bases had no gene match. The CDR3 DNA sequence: TGTGCCAGCAGCCCCCCCACTAGCGGGGGCGAGACCCAGTACTTC. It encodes CASSPPTSGGETQYF.

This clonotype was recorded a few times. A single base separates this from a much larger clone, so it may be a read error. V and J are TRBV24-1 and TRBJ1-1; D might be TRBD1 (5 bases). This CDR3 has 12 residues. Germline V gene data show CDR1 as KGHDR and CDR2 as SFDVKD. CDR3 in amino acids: CATRGTYTEASF. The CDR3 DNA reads TGTGCCACCCGGGGGACCTACACTGAAGCTTCCTTT.

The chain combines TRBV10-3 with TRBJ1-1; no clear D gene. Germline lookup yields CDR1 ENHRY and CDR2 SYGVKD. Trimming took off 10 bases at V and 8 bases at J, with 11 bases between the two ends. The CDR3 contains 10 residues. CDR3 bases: TGTGCCACCTTATCGACAGAAGCTTTCTTT. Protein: CATLSTEAFF.

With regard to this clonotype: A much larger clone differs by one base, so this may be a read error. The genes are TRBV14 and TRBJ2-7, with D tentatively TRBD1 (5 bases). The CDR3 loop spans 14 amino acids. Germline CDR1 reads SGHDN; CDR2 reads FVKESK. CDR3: CAGSPLRVAYEQYF. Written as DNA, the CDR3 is TGTGCCGGCAGCCCTCTCAGGGTAGCCTACGAGCAGTACTTC. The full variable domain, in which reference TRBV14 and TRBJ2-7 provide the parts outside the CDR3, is EAGVTQFPSHSVIEKGQTVTLRCDPISGHDNLYWYRRVMGKEIKFLLHFVKESKQDESGMPNNRFLAERTGGTYSTLKVQPAELEDSGVYFCAGSPLRVAYEQYFGPGTRLTVT.